These T cell receptor beta chains were read from a single sample in a study of shared clonotypes between healthy human individuals. TCRdb keeps only in-frame clones here, not all; method: immunoSEQ multiplex PCR. The data show a few hundred thousand clones, with 95% to 98% seen just once and around 0.06% held by the top ten. The sequencing input was naive CD4+ T cells sorted from blood. The source of these receptors is a woman aged 25 to 45 in good health. CDR3s include the opening cysteine and the closing phenylalanine or tryptophan. D genes are given only for firm matches. The size entry is marked missing in some rows and otherwise reads once, few, many or a size class.

d_gene	abundance	j_gene	v_gene	len	CDR3aa	CDR3nt
NA	NA	TRBJ2-7	TRBV5-4	15	CASSLRSDGAYEQYF	TGTGCCAGCAGCTTGAGGTCGGACGGAGCCTACGAGCAGTACTTC
NA	NA	TRBJ1-5	TRBV6-5	14	CASRQRGSVQPQHF	TGTGCCAGCAGACAAAGGGGGTCGGTTCAGCCCCAGCATTTT
NA	NA	TRBJ1-4	TRBV11-2	13	CASSLVGVEKLFF	TGTGCCAGCAGCTTGGTAGGGGTTGAAAAACTGTTTTTT
TRBD1	NA	TRBJ2-7	TRBV2	15	CASRDGGQARGEQYF	TGTGCCAGCAGAGACGGGGGACAGGCTCGTGGCGAGCAGTACTTC
TRBD1	NA	TRBJ2-2	TRBV11-3	14	CASSTRQGTGELFF	TGTGCCAGCAGCACGAGACAGGGCACCGGGGAGCTGTTTTTT
NA	NA	TRBJ2-3	TRBV28	15	CASSLKYRGINTQYF	TGTGCCAGCAGTTTAAAGTATCGGGGGATAAATACGCAGTATTTT
NA	NA	TRBJ2-1	TRBV5-1	11	CASSQVGEQFF	TGCGCCAGCAGTCAAGTGGGTGAGCAGTTCTTC
NA	NA	TRBJ1-4	TRBV7-6	14	CASSPGSGNEKLFF	TGTGCCAGCAGCCCGGGGTCCGGTAATGAAAAACTGTTTTTT
NA	NA	TRBJ2-2	TRBV9	15	CASRKSGERAGELFF	TGTGCCAGCAGGAAAAGTGGGGAGAGGGCCGGGGAGCTGTTTTTT
TRBD1	NA	TRBJ1-1	TRBV19	13	CASSKTGGAWAFF	TGTGCCAGTAGTAAGACAGGGGGCGCCTGGGCTTTCTTT
NA	NA	TRBJ2-7	TRBV5-1	14	CASRSSASDYEQYF	TGCGCCAGCAGAAGTTCGGCTAGCGACTACGAGCAGTACTTC
TRBD2	NA	TRBJ2-7	TRBV19	14	CASSGLAGGYEQYF	TGTGCCAGTAGTGGACTAGCGGGAGGGTACGAGCAGTACTTC
NA	NA	TRBJ2-7	TRBV10-3	14	CAISAGQSSYEQYF	TGTGCCATCAGTGCTGGACAGAGCTCCTACGAGCAGTACTTC
NA	NA	TRBJ1-6	TRBV6-1	15	CASSDGQGHNSPLHF	TGTGCCAGCAGTGACGGGCAGGGTCACAATTCACCCCTCCACTTT
NA	once	TRBJ2-3	TRBV2	16	CASRTPVGARTDTQYF	TGTGCCAGCAGAACCCCGGTGGGGGCGCGCACAGATACGCAGTATTTT
NA	NA	TRBJ2-5	TRBV18	14	CASSPNRNPETQYF	TGTGCCAGCTCACCCAACCGGAATCCCGAGACCCAGTACTTC
TRBD1	NA	TRBJ2-5	TRBV27	15	CATYPRRTGQETQYF	TGTGCCACCTACCCCCGCCGGACAGGCCAAGAGACCCAGTACTTC
NA	once	TRBJ2-2	TRBV28	14	CASSPGPLAGELFF	TGTGCCAGCAGTCCCGGCCCCCTCGCCGGGGAGCTGTTTTTT
NA	NA	TRBJ2-1	TRBV18	16	CASSYFSEGSYNEQFF	TGTGCCAGCTCGTACTTCTCCGAGGGGTCCTACAATGAGCAGTTCTTC
NA	NA	TRBJ2-7	TRBV7-8	15	CASSLEGGGSYEQYF	TGTGCCAGCAGCTTAGAGGGGGGCGGTTCCTACGAGCAGTACTTC
TRBD1	NA	TRBJ1-1	TRBV19	13	CASSVKTGGKAFF	TGTGCCAGTAGTGTTAAGACAGGGGGAAAAGCTTTCTTT
TRBD2	NA	TRBJ2-3	TRBV5-4	14	CANSLSSGRDTQYF	TGTGCCAACAGCTTGAGTAGCGGGAGGGATACGCAGTATTTT
NA	NA	TRBJ2-7	TRBV7-3	13	CASSQGTTYEQYF	TGTGCCAGCAGCCAGGGGACGACCTACGAGCAGTACTTC
NA	once	TRBJ2-7	TRBV28	15	CATIPPRGNSYEQYF	TGTGCCACCATACCTCCAAGGGGTAACTCCTACGAGCAGTACTTC
NA	once	TRBJ2-3	TRBV28	15	CASSLGGVSTDTQYF	TGTGCCAGCAGTTTGGGCGGGGTCAGCACAGATACGCAGTATTTT
NA	once	TRBJ1-1	TRBV5-4	14	CASSLPGKNTEAFF	TGTGCCAGCAGCTTACCAGGGAAGAACACTGAAGCTTTCTTT
TRBD1	NA	TRBJ1-2	TRBV6-5	16	CASSYSGGQGAFGYTF	TGTGCCAGCAGTTACTCGGGGGGACAGGGGGCCTTTGGCTACACCTTC
TRBD2	once	TRBJ2-7	TRBV5-1	14	CASSRTSGTYEQYF	TGCGCCAGCAGCAGGACTAGCGGTACCTACGAGCAGTACTTC
NA	NA	TRBJ2-1	TRBV7-3	17	CASSQRLTSNNYNEQFF	TGTGCCAGCAGCCAAAGGCTGACAAGCAACAACTACAATGAGCAGTTCTTC
NA	NA	TRBJ2-1	TRBV27	17	CASSLLGRDGWNNEQFF	TGTGCCAGCAGTTTATTGGGGCGGGACGGCTGGAACAATGAGCAGTTCTTC
NA	NA	TRBJ2-7	TRBV28	14	CASNSPQFWGEQYF	TGTGCCAGCAATTCCCCACAATTTTGGGGCGAGCAGTACTTC
NA	NA	TRBJ2-7	TRBV2	14	CASRDIGRSYEQYF	TGTGCCAGCAGAGACATCGGAAGATCCTACGAGCAGTACTTC
NA	NA	TRBJ1-2	TRBV18	15	CASSPRQDPNYGYTF	TGTGCCAGCTCACCCAGACAGGACCCTAACTATGGCTACACCTTC
NA	NA	TRBJ2-3	TRBV28	15	CASSQSPGGADTQYF	TGTGCCAGCAGTCAATCGCCAGGGGGGGCAGATACGCAGTATTTT
NA	NA	TRBJ1-2	TRBV10-3	12	CAIRLDSGGYTF	TGTGCCATCAGACTGGACAGTGGGGGCTACACCTTC
NA	NA	TRBJ2-1	TRBV7-6	15	CASSFGRSSYNEQFF	TGTGCCAGCAGCTTTGGGAGGAGCTCCTACAATGAGCAGTTCTTC
NA	once	TRBJ1-1	TRBV2	14	CASSESGQKGVAFF	TGTGCCAGCAGTGAATCGGGGCAAAAGGGCGTAGCTTTCTTT
NA	NA	TRBJ1-1	TRBV29-1	11	CSVRGTDQAFF	TGCAGCGTCCGAGGGACGGACCAAGCTTTCTTT
TRBD1	NA	TRBJ1-1	TRBV6-5	14	CASSFSTGETEAFF	TGTGCCAGCAGTTTTAGCACAGGGGAGACTGAAGCTTTCTTT
NA	NA	TRBJ2-1	TRBV4-1	17	CASSQVRDGLPRAEQFF	TGCGCCAGCAGCCAGGTCCGGGACGGACTTCCCCGGGCGGAGCAGTTCTTC
TRBD1	NA	TRBJ2-7	TRBV19	14	CASSLQGAAYEQYF	TGTGCCAGTAGTCTACAGGGGGCGGCCTACGAGCAGTACTTC
TRBD1	NA	TRBJ1-5	TRBV7-8	19	CASSLGDRGRTISNQPQHF	TGTGCCAGCAGCTTAGGCGACAGGGGAAGGACGATAAGCAATCAGCCCCAGCATTTT
TRBD1	NA	TRBJ2-7	TRBV5-1	15	CASSFGGTGDHEQYF	TGCGCCAGCAGCTTCGGCGGGACAGGGGACCACGAGCAGTACTTC
NA	once	TRBJ2-5	TRBV10-2	14	CASSDVAGRETQYF	TGCGCCAGCAGTGATGTTGCGGGACGGGAGACCCAGTACTTC
NA	NA	TRBJ1-5	TRBV5-6	14	CASSSRVGNQPQHF	TGTGCCAGCAGCTCACGAGTGGGCAATCAGCCCCAGCATTTT
NA	NA	TRBJ1-4	TRBV19	14	CASSIEASYEKLFF	TGTGCCAGTAGTATAGAGGCGAGCTATGAAAAACTGTTTTTT
TRBD1	NA	TRBJ1-4	TRBV6-5	14	CASSLDRGSEKLFF	TGTGCCAGCAGCCTCGACAGGGGCAGTGAAAAACTGTTTTTT
NA	NA	TRBJ2-7	TRBV11-3	13	CASSFGGTYEQYF	TGTGCCAGCAGCTTCGGGGGAACCTACGAGCAGTACTTC
NA	NA	TRBJ2-2	TRBV5-1	15	CASSLQRGNTGELFF	TGCGCCAGCAGCCTCCAACGGGGGAACACCGGGGAGCTGTTTTTT
NA	NA	TRBJ1-5	TRBV28	13	CASKDTVYQPQHF	TGTGCCAGCAAGGATACAGTGTATCAGCCCCAGCATTTT
NA	NA	TRBJ2-1	TRBV5-4	15	CASSLEPASYNEQFF	TGTGCCAGCAGCTTGGAACCGGCTAGCTACAATGAGCAGTTCTTC
NA	NA	TRBJ2-1	TRBV11-2	17	CASSSPLLGQRDNEQFF	TGTGCCAGCAGCTCCCCACTTTTAGGACAGCGAGACAATGAGCAGTTCTTC
NA	NA	TRBJ2-7	TRBV10-3	18	CAISGGPGREQSSYEQYF	TGTGCCATCAGTGGCGGACCTGGACGGGAACAAAGCTCCTACGAGCAGTACTTC
NA	NA	TRBJ2-5	TRBV4-1	15	CASSQRAYGLETQYF	TGCGCCAGCAGCCAACGGGCCTATGGGCTAGAGACCCAGTACTTC
NA	NA	TRBJ2-3	TRBV19	14	CASSGPSFADTQYF	TGTGCCAGTAGCGGACCTAGTTTCGCAGATACGCAGTATTTT